This TCR beta chain is from a study of blood T cell repertoires in COVID-19. Overall study context: Italy, Spain and the United States were the sources of the convalescent and acute COVID-19 samples. T cells, B-cell-depleted T cells, or PBMCs supplied cDNA or gDNA.

The authors' processing: Quantification of nucleated cells was approximated via reference gene primer amplification. TCRdb keeps only in-frame clones here, not all; method: immunoSEQ multiplex PCR. V and J calls plus clone size are reproduced from that table; the DNA served to infer D and trimming. In the table there are roughly 180,000 clones, roughly 81% of which are singletons. The CDR3 covers 15 residues. The V and J ends lost 5 bases and 2 bases respectively, with 13 bases between them. Germline V lookup: CDR1 SGHVS, CDR2 FQNEAQ. This receptor was identified in a woman aged 80 or older with COVID-19, enrolled during active disease. What was sequenced was peripheral blood. J is TRBJ2-1 and V is TRBV7-8, with a tentative D call TRBD2 (5 bases). CDR3 DNA: TGTGCCAGCAGCCCAATGGGAGTACCCTACAATGAGCAGTTCTTC. It encodes CASSPMGVPYNEQFF.